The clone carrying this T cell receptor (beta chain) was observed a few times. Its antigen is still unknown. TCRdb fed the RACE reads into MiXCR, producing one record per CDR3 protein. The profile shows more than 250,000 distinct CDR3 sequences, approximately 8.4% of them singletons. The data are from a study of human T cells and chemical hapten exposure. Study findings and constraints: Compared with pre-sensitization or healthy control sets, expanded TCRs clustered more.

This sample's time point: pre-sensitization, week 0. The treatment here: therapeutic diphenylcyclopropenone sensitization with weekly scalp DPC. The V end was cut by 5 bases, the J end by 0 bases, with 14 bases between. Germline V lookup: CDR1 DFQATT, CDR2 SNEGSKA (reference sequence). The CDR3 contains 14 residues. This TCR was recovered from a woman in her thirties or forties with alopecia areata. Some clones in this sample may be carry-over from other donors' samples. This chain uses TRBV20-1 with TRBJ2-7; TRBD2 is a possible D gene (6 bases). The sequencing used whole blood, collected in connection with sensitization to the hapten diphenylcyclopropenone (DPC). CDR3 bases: TGCAGTGCTCCCTCCCAAGCGGGCTCCTACGAGCAGTACTTC. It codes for CSAPSQAGSYEQYF.